This entry concerns a single TCR beta chain. Its antigen is unknown. No quality values exist for individual bases; no much larger clone is one base distant. The germline ends are 15 bases apart after V is trimmed by 4 bases and J by 8 bases. CDR1 and CDR2, per the germline V gene, are SGHTS and YDEGEE. Measured from the cysteine to the phenylalanine, the CDR3 is 14 residues long. The sequence is cut down to CDR3 DNA, 42 bases in frame from base 1. The cohort was made up of around 720 healthy bone marrow donors. At the time of sampling, all cohort members were nominally healthy, though unrecorded immune exposures were likely present. The donor was CMV seronegative and belonged to the group of 350 or so seronegative cohort members. Each donor provided a peripheral blood sample, and peripheral blood mononuclear cells were used for TCR beta sequencing. The Qiagen DNeasy Blood Extraction Kit was used to extract genomic DNA from the blood cell samples.

The data stem from a study of cytomegalovirus exposure and HLA in healthy donors (dated 2017 in TCRdb). For context, the study as a whole: An earlier analysis of 587 of the donors reported about 280 Gb of sequence data and about 120 million unique TCR beta sequences obtained from approximately 180 million T cells. A later analysis re-analyzed previously published TCR beta repertoires from 666 donors and added high-resolution HLA genotyping to study TCR occurrence patterns. HLA typing included class I and class II loci at four-digit resolution. The later analysis used no new phenotypic data to find candidate immune exposures, relying instead on TCR beta sequences and their occurrence across donors. The genetic ancestry cluster associated with self-reported Caucasian donors included 81% of the roughly 390 genotyped donors. A later genetic analysis used genome-wide SNP genotypes for about 65% of the 666 donors, treating that subset as a discovery cohort. The study was designed to test whether signatures of past pathogen exposure could be identified by cataloging public T cell receptors. To predict cytomegalovirus infection status, the study combined high-throughput TCR immunosequencing, statistical association of individual TCRs with disease status, and machine learning. The number of donors typed differed by locus, with about 629-640 for A, B, C, DRB1 and DQB1, over 500 for DQA1, approximately 570 for DPA1, and approximately 470 for DPB1. A separate validation cohort of over 95 different subjects was used in addition to the roughly 670-subject first cohort. An early release covering 550 to 700 HLA-typed donors comprised approximately 300 gigabases of sequencing data and around 80 million unique TCR sequences. Among some 410 genotyped donors of the cohort, an average of roughly 230,000 unique TCR beta nucleotide sequences was sequenced per donor, of which approximately 19% were non-productive. To decide whether each TCR beta V gene segment behaved as functional or pseudogenic, an earlier analysis of some 600 of the donors relied on high-throughput TCR beta sequencing. Because of strong linkage in the cohort, roughly 5 DR-DQ haplotypes were treated as single units for association and clustering. The study used immunosequencing to profile the T cell repertoires of some 600 subjects and linked those repertoires to cytomegalovirus serostatus. All discovery cohort repertoires had been generated on a single sequencing platform. Donor age, sex, ethnicity and CMV serostatus were compiled alongside the repertoire data. Overall study results and their limits: A cluster of highly shared sequence variants was judged likely to be a technical artifact of the sequencing pipeline. Because the 87-base-pair reads could not distinguish some IMGT-functional V segments, including TRBV6-2 and TRBV6-3, those segments were excluded. A later analysis found that TCR association rates varied across HLA loci, with DRB1 alleles showing the most associated TCRs and HLA-C alleles the fewest. An earlier analysis of 450 to 750 of the donors showed that most TCR beta V segments appeared in productive rearrangements either about 87% or about 30% of the time, which broadly matched IMGT annotations. According to a later analysis, most CMV-associated TCR beta chains appeared to be HLA-restricted, and the HLA associations seemed to be driven largely by CMV exposure. In vitro tests confirmed that a few of the cytomegalovirus-associated TCR beta chains recognize cytomegalovirus antigens. The study listed over 150 TCR beta chains as associated with cytomegalovirus. This cohort had only TCR beta chains sequenced, and the lack of alpha or paired-chain data limited which features could be detected. A later genetic analysis reported fewer N-insertions in productive TCRs among donors in an Asian-associated ancestry cluster than the roughly 720-donor mean. A later genetic analysis associated a missense DCLRE1C variant with V-gene and J-gene trimming of TCR beta chains, and an independent cohort replicated the association. HLA typing was unavailable for some donors at each locus, so association tests used only the typed subset. A later analysis found that HLA-associated TCR beta chains were more clonally expanded and had lower generation probabilities than equally common non-associated chains. The authors suggested that the approach could potentially be generalized to other disease states and immunological phenotypes. The earlier analysis of approximately 590 of the donors excluded some 15 rarely observed V segments, including chromosome 9 orphons, because counts were too low. A further reported finding was that TCR beta sequences accurately predicted the HLA-A and HLA-B alleles for most subjects in the first cohort. Strong co-occurrence of HLA alleles, especially DR and DQ, made assigning TCR associations to individual alleles difficult. In a later analysis, around 17,000 TCR beta sequences were associated with specific HLA alleles at a false discovery rate of 0.05. Immune exposure information for the cohort was limited to CMV serostatus. The classifier was reported to diagnose cytomegalovirus status with high specificity and sensitivity in both the original and validation cohorts. The presence/absence analyses assumed that sequencing depth was roughly uniform across donors, and that assumption may not be true. Correlated functional status among segregating V segments might be attributable to linkage disequilibrium, but an unknown experimental factor could not be ruled out. While some public TCRs were present in many individuals, most TCR sequences turned up only very rarely across donors. In a later analysis, several top co-occurrence clusters were reported to appear linked to parvovirus B19, influenza, CMV and Epstein-Barr virus.

Libraries were made using the immunoSEQ multiplex PCR assay. The multiplex PCR relied on a mix of 60 forward primers for TCR Vbeta segments and 13 reverse primers for TCR Jbeta segments. The CDR3 region of rearranged TCR beta genes was amplified from genomic DNA by a multiplex PCR assay. The amplified TCR beta libraries were sequenced on the Illumina HiSeq System as 87-base-pair reads. Under the source paper's analysis protocol: A later analysis tallied 75 million to 85 million unique TCR beta chains across the 600 to 700 repertoires, and around 10 million of those chains were shared by two or more donors. To remove PCR and sequencing errors, raw reads were error-corrected and collapsed into unique sequences using a nearest-neighbor algorithm that merged closely related sequences. CDR3 sequences were aligned to IMGT reference sequences to assign V, D and J gene segments. For a sequence to be retained, at least a six-nucleotide match to both a V gene segment and a J gene segment was required. Rearrangements were called productive when the CDR3 lacked stop codons and stayed in frame with V and J; all others were non-productive. CDR3 was defined according to IMGT convention as the region running from the second conserved V-encoded cysteine to the conserved J-encoded phenylalanine. Sequences without an unambiguous match to a single V gene segment were excluded from the earlier analysis of several hundred of the donors. An earlier analysis of some 500 of the donors classified V segments as functional when productive rearrangements were above 56.7% and as segregating when the standard deviation between donors was above 5%. A statistical classification framework was built to diagnose cytomegalovirus status from the catalog of TCR beta chain sequences. V and J gene assignment, in a later analysis, came from comparing TCR nucleotide sequences with IMGT/GENE-DB human TR gene sequences. Using the TCRdist pipeline, a later analysis assigned CDR3 sequences along with most-parsimonious VDJ recombination scenarios. In a later analysis, every TCR beta chain was defined by the combination of its CDR3 amino acid sequence and its V-gene family, and reads without a unique V-gene family were dropped. To address suspected cross-contamination and a sequencing artifact, a later analysis removed around 600 highly shared, low-generation-probability nucleotide sequences. A later analysis calculated a clonal expansion index for each public chain from normalized within-repertoire ranks of inferred template counts. In a later analysis, generation probabilities were computed with a VDJ recombination model fitted to out-of-frame rearrangements, and the resulting probabilities were checked against IGoR. Hypergeometric tests were used in a later analysis to score TCR-TCR, TCR-HLA and TCR-CMV co-occurrence, with a repertoire-size bias correction applied to the TCR pairs. In a later analysis, false discovery rates were estimated by permuting HLA or CMV assignments 20 times. In a later analysis, co-occurring TCRs were grouped using DBSCAN, and TCRdist sequence similarity was added for clustering within HLA-allele-positive subsets. Repertoires with fewer than 30,000 or more than 120,000 public chains, plus five repertoires with anomalous nucleotide sharing, were excluded from co-occurrence clustering. TCRdb provides this immuneACCESS table in a form limited to in-frame rearrangements. Some clones are lacking; in checked studies, under half of them reflect an unresolved V gene, and why the rest are absent is not known. The V and J calls and clone size were taken over from that table, and D and trimming were inferred from the DNA. Recorded for this sample are 130,000 or so clones; 70% to 80% of them occurred a single time. 3.1% of the sample is taken by the ten largest.

The receptor was isolated from a young man in good health and CMV-seronegative. Sequencing input: PBMCs. The chain was built from TRBV5-8 and TRBJ2-2; the best D guess is TRBD2, with 6 bases matching. The CDR3 corresponds to CASSPRRGRGELFF. DNA sequence: TGTGCCAGCAGCCCCCGTCGGGGGAGGGGGGAGCTGTTTTTT.